The rows below give T cell receptor beta chains drawn from one sample of a study of blood T cells in healthy people across ages. TCRdb itself ran the 5' RACE reads through MiXCR, one entry per CDR3 protein. The table shows about 780,000 distinct CDR3 sequences, with 20% to 30% occurring only once. This sample also appeared in a second study, on T cells of mothers and their children.

The sequencing sample was made of blood. Every receptor here comes from a boy under 18 in good health. Both conserved end residues are part of each CDR3. A D gene is named only where the DNA matches it firmly. Clone size is not always given. Where it is, it says once, few, many or a class for expanded clones.

clone_size,v_call,j_call,d_call,cdr3_nt,cdr3_aa
NA,TRBV30,TRBJ1-2,NA,TGTGCCTTTCAGCCACCAGACTATGGCTACACCTTC,CAFQPPDYGYTF
NA,TRBV14,TRBJ2-1,NA,TGTGCCAGCAGCCAAGAATTCGTGGGGGGTGAGCAGTTCTTC,CASSQEFVGGEQFF
NA,TRBV27,TRBJ1-2,TRBD1,TGTGCCACCACCTCTAGGACAGGAATCAATGGCTACACCTTC,CATTSRTGINGYTF
many,TRBV27,TRBJ1-1,TRBD1,TGTGCCAGCAGTTTAAGCGGGACAGGGAACACTGAAGCTTTCTTT,CASSLSGTGNTEAFF
few,TRBV7-2,TRBJ1-3,NA,TGTGCCAGCAGCTCTTGGGGACTTGGGGCAGGGGATGGAAACACCATATATTTT,CASSSWGLGAGDGNTIYF
NA,TRBV28,TRBJ1-6,NA,TGTGCCAGCAGGACATCGGCAGTTAGGAGCTCCTATAATTCACCCCTCCACTTT,CASRTSAVRSSYNSPLHF
few,TRBV4-1,TRBJ2-7,NA,TGCGCCAGCAGCCAAGATCTGGTAAAGGGGTGGAACGAGCAGTACTTC,CASSQDLVKGWNEQYF
few,TRBV10-3,TRBJ2-1,NA,TGTGCCATCAGTGTCCTTCTAGCTGCAGGGTACAATGAGCAGTTCTTC,CAISVLLAAGYNEQFF
NA,TRBV2,TRBJ2-7,NA,TGTGCCAGCAGTGAAGCGCTCGAGCAGTACTTC,CASSEALEQYF
few,TRBV29-1,TRBJ1-2,NA,TGCAGCGTCGACTACGGCTTCGGCTATGGCCACACCTTC,CSVDYGFGYGHTF
few,TRBV28,TRBJ2-1,TRBD1,TGTGCCAGCACCCCTCCTCCTGGACAGGGTGGAAACAATGAGCAGTTCTTC,CASTPPPGQGGNNEQFF
NA,TRBV11-2,TRBJ1-3,NA,TGTGCCAGCAGTTCCGGGACAAGCTCTGGAAACACCATATATTTT,CASSSGTSSGNTIYF
NA,TRBV10-3,TRBJ2-7,TRBD2,TGTGCCATCAGTGAGTCGGGACTAGCGGGGGGGACCTACGAGCAGTACTTC,CAISESGLAGGTYEQYF
NA,TRBV3-1,TRBJ1-1,NA,TGTGCCAGCAGCCAAGAGTGGGGGGGAAACACTGAAGCTTTCTTT,CASSQEWGGNTEAFF
few,TRBV7-9,TRBJ2-1,TRBD2,TGTGCCAGCAGCTCCCCGACTAGCGGGGGGTCCCATAATGAGCAGTTCTTC,CASSSPTSGGSHNEQFF
few,TRBV5-1,TRBJ1-1,NA,TGCGCCACTTCGACCCAGGAGAACACTGAAGCTTTCTTT,CATSTQENTEAFF
few,TRBV7-9,TRBJ2-5,TRBD2,TGTGCCAGCAGCTTATTCGCTAGCGGGTTTCAAGAGACCCAGTACTTC,CASSLFASGFQETQYF
few,TRBV4-1,TRBJ2-4,NA,TGCGCCAGCAGCCTAAGGGTCCCATTAGCCAAAAACATTCAGTACTTC,CASSLRVPLAKNIQYF
many,TRBV11-2,TRBJ2-3,TRBD2,TGTGCCAGCAGCTTAGGGACTAGCGGGGGGGCTGATACGCAGTATTTT,CASSLGTSGGADTQYF
NA,TRBV29-1,TRBJ2-7,TRBD1,TGCAGCGTTGGGCAACAGGGGTCGTCGTACGAGCAGTACTTC,CSVGQQGSSYEQYF
few,TRBV20-1,TRBJ2-5,NA,TGCAGTGCTAGGCCTTTAGGGGAGACCCAGTACTTC,CSARPLGETQYF
NA,TRBV20-1,TRBJ2-5,NA,TGCAGTGCTCCACTGTCCTGGACCCAGTACTTC,CSAPLSWTQYF
few,TRBV2,TRBJ2-5,NA,TGTGCCAGCAGGCCGGCCGCCCTAGGAGAGACCCAGTACTTC,CASRPAALGETQYF
many,TRBV6-2/TRBV6-3,TRBJ2-4,TRBD2,TGTGCCAGCAGTTACTCAGAAATAGCGGGAGGTACTAACATTCAGTACTTC,CASSYSEIAGGTNIQYF
once,TRBV7-9,TRBJ2-1,NA,TGTGCCAGCAGCACAAACAATGAGCAGTTCTTC,CASSTNNEQFF
few,TRBV5-1,TRBJ1-2,NA,TGCGCCAGCAGCTTGGGATCCCGGGAAATGGATGGCTACACCTTC,CASSLGSREMDGYTF
NA,TRBV27,TRBJ1-4,TRBD1,TGTGCCAGCAGTTCGGAAGACAGGGGATATGAAAAACTGTTTTTT,CASSSEDRGYEKLFF
NA,TRBV20-1,TRBJ2-3,TRBD2,TGCAGTGCTAGACGATCACCGGGACTAGCGGGGGAGGGAGATACGCAGTATTTT,CSARRSPGLAGEGDTQYF
NA,TRBV3-1,TRBJ2-7,NA,TGTGCCAGCAGCCAAGACCAATTATACGAACAGTACTTC,CASSQDQLYEQYF
few,TRBV2,TRBJ2-3,NA,TGTGCCAGCAGTGAAGGACTCTCGGCTGGAGATACGCAGTATTTT,CASSEGLSAGDTQYF
few,TRBV29-1,TRBJ2-5,NA,TGCAGTAGTCAGGGTTCGGGAGAGACCCAGTACTTC,CSSQGSGETQYF
NA,TRBV29-1,TRBJ2-5,TRBD2,TGCAGCGTTGAAGATCTGACCCGACTAGCGGGAGGAAAACAAGAGACCCAGTACTTC,CSVEDLTRLAGGKQETQYF
few,TRBV30,TRBJ2-7,NA,TGTGCCTGGAGCCGGCAGATAGCCTACGAGCAGTACTTC,CAWSRQIAYEQYF
NA,TRBV7-9,TRBJ1-1,NA,TGTGCCAGCAGCTCGACGGGGGGCGCTTCAGAAGCTTTCTTT,CASSSTGGASEAFF
few,TRBV27,TRBJ1-5,TRBD1,TGTGCCAGCAGTCCGGACAGGGGGCAAGACCAGCCCCAGCATTTT,CASSPDRGQDQPQHF
NA,TRBV10-3,TRBJ2-5,NA,TGTGCCACGGGAAACAGGGAAGAAGAGACCCAGTACTTC,CATGNREEETQYF
many,TRBV12-3/TRBV12-4,TRBJ2-5,NA,TGTGCCAGCAGTTTTCGGGGGGCGGAGACCCAGTACTTC,CASSFRGAETQYF
NA,TRBV5-6,TRBJ2-7,TRBD1,TGTGCCAGCAGCCCCTGGGACAGCCGCCTCCTAGGGTACTTC,CASSPWDSRLLGYF
few,TRBV10-3,TRBJ1-1,NA,TGTGCCATCAGTCCCGGGAGCGCTGAAGCTTTCTTT,CAISPGSAEAFF
NA,TRBV9,TRBJ1-4,NA,TGTGCCAGCAGCCCATCCCTAAGTCCAACGGAAAAACTGTTTTTT,CASSPSLSPTEKLFF
NA,TRBV2,TRBJ2-3,NA,TGTGCCAGCAAACTTCGTAGAGGGCCGGATACGCAGTATTTT,CASKLRRGPDTQYF
few,TRBV6-5,TRBJ2-5,NA,TGTGCCAGCAGAGATACCATCCTACAAGAGACCCAGTACTTC,CASRDTILQETQYF
NA,TRBV20-1,TRBJ1-1,NA,TGCAGTGTTTACGGCACTGAAGCTTTCTTT,CSVYGTEAFF
NA,TRBV13,TRBJ2-7,TRBD1,TGTGCCAGCAGCCGGACAGGGGTTAGCTCCTACGAGCAGTACTTC,CASSRTGVSSYEQYF
once,TRBV20-1,TRBJ2-1,TRBD2,TGCAGTGCTAGAGAACTAGCGGGGGACTCCTACAATGAGCAGTTCTTC,CSARELAGDSYNEQFF
NA,TRBV28,TRBJ1-2,NA,TGTGCCAGCAGACAGGGCGGCACTGGCTATGGCTACACCTTC,CASRQGGTGYGYTF
NA,TRBV28,TRBJ2-5,TRBD2,TGTGCCAGCAGTTCTTCCGGGACTAGCGGGGAAGAGACCCCGTACTTC,CASSSSGTSGEETPYF
NA,TRBV5-1,TRBJ2-5,TRBD1,TGCGCCAGCAGCCAGACAGGGTTGATGGAGACCCAGTACTTC,CASSQTGLMETQYF